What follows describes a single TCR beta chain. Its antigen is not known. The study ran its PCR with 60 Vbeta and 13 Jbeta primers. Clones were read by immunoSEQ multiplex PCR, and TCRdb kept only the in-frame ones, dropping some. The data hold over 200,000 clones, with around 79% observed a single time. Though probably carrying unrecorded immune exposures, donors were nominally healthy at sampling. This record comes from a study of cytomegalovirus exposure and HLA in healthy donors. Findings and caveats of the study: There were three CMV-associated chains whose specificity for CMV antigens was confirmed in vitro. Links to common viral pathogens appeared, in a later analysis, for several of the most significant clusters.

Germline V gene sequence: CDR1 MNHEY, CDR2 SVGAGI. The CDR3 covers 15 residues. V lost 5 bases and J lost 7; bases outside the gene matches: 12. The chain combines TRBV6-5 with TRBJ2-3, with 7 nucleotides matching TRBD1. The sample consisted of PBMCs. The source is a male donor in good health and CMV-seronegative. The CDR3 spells CASSPTTGAVNTQYF. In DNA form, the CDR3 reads TGTGCCAGCAGTCCAACAACAGGGGCCGTGAATACGCAGTATTTT.